These T cell receptor beta chains were read from a single sample in a study of early T cells in non-severe SARS-CoV-2 infection. TCRdb processed the 5' RACE reads anew with MiXCR; each CDR3 protein has one entry. The table lists some 53,000 distinct CDR3 sequences, around 8% of them singletons, with around a tenth in the top ten. Sample: whole blood. The receptors stem from an adult who was a healthcare worker with PCR-confirmed SARS-CoV-2 infection or an uninfected control (not recorded which). The CDR3 runs from the conserved cysteine through the conserved F or W. The order of the fields is J gene, D gene, clone size, V gene, CDR3 DNA, CDR3 protein. A D gene is named only where the DNA matches it firmly. Rows may omit the clone size; those that give it use once, few, many or a size class.

j_call: TRBJ2-7
d_call: TRBD1
clone_size: few
v_call: TRBV29-1
cdr3_nt: TGCAGCGTCGCGAAGGGACAGGGGGTCTACGAGCAGTACTTC
cdr3_aa: CSVAKGQGVYEQYF

j_call: TRBJ2-1
d_call: NA
clone_size: many
v_call: TRBV9
cdr3_nt: TGTGCCAGCAGCTTTCGGGACAACAACTACAATGAGCAGTTCTTC
cdr3_aa: CASSFRDNNYNEQFF

j_call: TRBJ1-1
d_call: NA
clone_size: few
v_call: TRBV18
cdr3_nt: TGTGCCAGCTCACAACAGGAAAACACTGAAGCTTTCTTT
cdr3_aa: CASSQQENTEAFF

j_call: TRBJ2-2
d_call: NA
clone_size: few
v_call: TRBV5-1
cdr3_nt: TGCGCCAGCAGGGATATCCCTAACACCGGGGAGCTGTTTTTT
cdr3_aa: CASRDIPNTGELFF

j_call: TRBJ1-1
d_call: TRBD1
clone_size: NA
v_call: TRBV30
cdr3_nt: TGTGCCTGTCCTGGGACAGGGGGCAGGTACACTGAAGCTTTCTTT
cdr3_aa: CACPGTGGRYTEAFF

j_call: TRBJ1-2
d_call: NA
clone_size: few
v_call: TRBV29-1
cdr3_nt: TGCAGCGTTGGGGGGCAGGGAAGCTATGGCTACACCTTC
cdr3_aa: CSVGGQGSYGYTF

j_call: TRBJ2-1
d_call: NA
clone_size: many
v_call: TRBV3-1
cdr3_nt: TGTGCCAGCAGCCAAGCAGGGGGGGGTGAGCAGTTCTTC
cdr3_aa: CASSQAGGGEQFF

j_call: TRBJ2-1
d_call: TRBD2
clone_size: NA
v_call: TRBV4-2
cdr3_nt: TGTGCCAGCAGCCCGCTGCCTAGCGGGGGGAACTACAATGAGCAGTTCTTC
cdr3_aa: CASSPLPSGGNYNEQFF

j_call: TRBJ1-3
d_call: NA
clone_size: NA
v_call: TRBV7-2
cdr3_nt: TGTGCCAGCAGCTTAAGTGGGGGGCGAAAGGAAAACACCATATATTTT
cdr3_aa: CASSLSGGRKENTIYF

j_call: TRBJ1-6
d_call: TRBD1
clone_size: NA
v_call: TRBV18
cdr3_nt: TGTGCCAGCTCACTTGGGACAGGGGATTCACCCCTCCACTTT
cdr3_aa: CASSLGTGDSPLHF

j_call: TRBJ2-7
d_call: NA
clone_size: many
v_call: TRBV28
cdr3_nt: TGTGCCAGCGGTAAGGGGTTGTACTTC
cdr3_aa: CASGKGLYF

j_call: TRBJ2-1
d_call: NA
clone_size: NA
v_call: TRBV4-3
cdr3_nt: TGCGCCAGCAGCCAAGATAGGGGGGAGGATTACAATGAGCAGTTCTTC
cdr3_aa: CASSQDRGEDYNEQFF

j_call: TRBJ2-7
d_call: TRBD1
clone_size: many
v_call: TRBV28
cdr3_nt: TGTGCCAGCAGCTTTACTGGACAGGGGGCATCCTACGAGCAGTACTTC
cdr3_aa: CASSFTGQGASYEQYF

j_call: TRBJ2-3
d_call: NA
clone_size: few
v_call: TRBV15
cdr3_nt: TGTGCCACCAGCAGAGATGCACTCCGCACAGATACGCAGTATTTT
cdr3_aa: CATSRDALRTDTQYF

j_call: TRBJ2-1
d_call: TRBD2
clone_size: few
v_call: TRBV12-3/TRBV12-4
cdr3_nt: TGTGCCAGCACAGTTGGAGCGGGAGACAATGAGCAGTTCTTC
cdr3_aa: CASTVGAGDNEQFF

j_call: TRBJ2-7
d_call: NA
clone_size: few
v_call: TRBV6-5
cdr3_nt: TGTGCCAGCAGTGGAGGGGCCTACGAGCAGTACTTC
cdr3_aa: CASSGGAYEQYF